Following are 15 T cell receptor beta chains from one sample sequenced in a study of T-cell memory formation after mild COVID-19 (dated by TCRdb to the early 2020s). The library was prepared using 5' RACE. TCRdb records Illumina NovaSeq 6000 as the sequencer. The public reads were reanalyzed by TCRdb: fastp trimming at Q25, MiXCR alignment, in-frame beta chains only. Merged by CDR3 protein, the rows form single entries marked with the most common genes and DNA. This sample is represented by some 100,000 distinct CDR3 sequences; 11% of them were singletons. The ten largest clonotypes hold around 39% of the sample. Material for sequencing was PBMCs or a T cell subset sorted from them (not recorded which). The receptors were gathered from a man aged 18 to 30 who had mild COVID-19 (a few samples of this study predate the infection). The sample titles of this study are shuffled in the database, so cell type and time point are left out; the donor was told from shared clones.

The genes are TRBV29-1 and TRBJ1-2, with D uncertain. Germline V gives CDR1 SQVTM, CDR2 ANQGSEA. Trimming removed 7 bases at V and 4 bases at J, with 16 bases between. The CDR3 is made up of 13 amino acids. The chain's CDR3 is CSARWADLYGYTF. The CDR3 region has the DNA TGCAGCGCCCGGTGGGCAGATCTCTATGGCTACACCTTC.

This clonotype was seen a few times. The CDR3 sequence is CASSSSDSLAKNIQYF. The CDR3 coding sequence is TGTGCCAGCAGCTCCTCGGACAGTTTAGCCAAAAACATTCAGTACTTC. The chain employs TRBV7-8 and TRBJ2-4; a possible D gene is TRBD1 (6 bases). CDR1 SGHVS and CDR2 FQNEAQ come from the germline V gene. V was cut by 4 bases and J by 0 bases, with 13 bases left in between. The CDR3 sequence is 16 residues long.

The V gene is TRBV4-1, the J gene TRBJ1-2, with D uncertain. The CDR3 consists of 15 residues. Germline CDR1 MGHRA, CDR2 YSYEKL. Trimming removed 1 base from V and 5 bases from J, with 14 bases in between. CDR3 in DNA: TGCGCCAGCAGCCAAGTTGCCGGGGTTGGGTATGGCTACACCTTC. Its translation is CASSQVAGVGYGYTF.

This clonotype occurred a few times. V and J are TRBV7-2 and TRBJ1-1; D is unresolved. The V gene lost 5 bases and the J gene lost 6 bases, with 13 bases spanning the gap. The CDR3 is 13 amino acids. Germline V gives CDR1 SGHTA, CDR2 FQGNSA. CDR3 DNA: TGTGCCAGCAGCGCTTATTCGAGATCTGAAGCTTTCTTT. Translating it yields CASSAYSRSEAFF.

The rearrangement links TRBV9 to TRBJ2-3; 11 bases align to TRBD1. The CDR3 covers 16 residues. V gave up 4 bases and J gave up 0 bases; unmatched junction bases: 4. CDR1 SGDLS and CDR2 YYNGEE come from the germline V gene. In nucleotides, the CDR3 is TGTGCCAGCAGCCTTCGGACAGGGGGCAGCACAGATACGCAGTATTTT. Translated, it gives CASSLRTGGSTDTQYF.

This clonotype was counted at least ten times. The V gene is TRBV5-1, the J gene TRBJ2-7; tentative D call: TRBD2 (6 bases). In germline, CDR1 is SGHRS, CDR2 YFSETQ. The length of the CDR3 is 14 residues. V was clipped by 2 bases and J by 0 bases, with 9 bases between them. The CDR3 region is CASSLAGSSYEQYF. The DNA for the CDR3 is TGCGCCAGCAGCTTAGCGGGTAGCTCCTACGAGCAGTACTTC.

The V call is TRBV7-9, the J call TRBJ2-7; D uncertain. The CDR3 has 13 amino acids. Germline CDR1 reads SEHNR; CDR2 reads FQNEAQ (reference sequence). V lost 5 bases to trimming and J lost 5 bases, with 13 bases between them. The DNA of the CDR3 is TGTGCCAGCAGCCCGAGCATTCGGAACGAGCAGTACTTC. Its translation is CASSPSIRNEQYF.

The gene calls are TRBV4-3 and TRBJ2-5, with 15 bases lining up with TRBD2. The CDR3 covers 16 residues. J was trimmed by 5 bases and V by 4 bases; bases with no gene match: 5. The V gene's germline CDR1 is LGHNA and CDR2 YSLEER. This CDR3 is CASSPGLAGGGETQYF. CDR3 sequence (DNA): TGCGCCAGCAGCCCGGGACTAGCGGGGGGCGGCGAGACCCAGTACTTC.

This clonotype came up a few times. The V and J genes are TRBV9 and TRBJ2-1; maybe TRBD2 (5 bases). V was pared by 3 bases and J by 10 bases, with 14 bases between. The CDR3 consists of 13 residues. Per germline, CDR1 SGDLS and CDR2 YYNGEE. In nucleotides, the CDR3 is TGTGCCAGCAGCGGCCCCCGGGATCACGAGCAGTTCTTC. Its protein product is CASSGPRDHEQFF. The whole variable domain, remainder taken from reference TRBV9 and TRBJ2-1, is DSGVTQTPKHLITATGQRVTLRCSPRSGDLSVYWYQQSLDQGLQFLIQYYNGEERAKGNILERFSAQQFPDLHSELNLSSLELGDSALYFCASSGPRDHEQFFGPGTRLTVL.

V gene TRBV12-5 combines with J gene TRBJ1-5; D uncertain. The CDR3 length is 14 residues. CDR1 and CDR2 (germline): LGHNT, FRNRAP. V lost 7 bases and J 1 base, leaving 11 bases between the germline ends. The CDR3 DNA reads as TGTGCTAGTGCCACGGACGGAAGCAATCAGCCCCAGCATTTT. Encoded protein: CASATDGSNQPQHF.

V and J are TRBV6-5 and TRBJ1-2; the match to TRBD1 covers 10 bases. Germline V gene data show CDR1 as MNHEY and CDR2 as SVGAGI. The CDR3 totals 15 residues. J lost 6 bases, V lost 0 bases, and 4 bases had no gene match. In DNA, the CDR3 is TGTGCCAGCAGTTACTCCGGGACAGGGGCCCATGGCTACACCTTC. Translated, it gives CASSYSGTGAHGYTF.

This clonotype has ten or more counts. This chain uses TRBV5-1 with TRBJ2-3; 10 bases line up with TRBD1. Trimming took 4 bases from V and 4 from J; bases not matched to a gene: 12. This CDR3 region has 17 residues. Germline assignment: CDR1 SGHRS and CDR2 YFSETQ. CDR3 coding DNA: TGCGCCAGCAGCCCGAACCGGGACAGGGGTGGTGCAGATACGCAGTATTTT. It codes for CASSPNRDRGGADTQYF.

This clonotype was counted at least ten times. As DNA, the CDR3 is TGTGCCAGCAGCCTCCGGAAACTTAGACCCAGCCACGAGCAGTACTTC. Amino acid sequence: CASSLRKLRPSHEQYF. The V gene is TRBV5-6, the J gene TRBJ2-7; D is undetermined. The CDR3 runs to 16 residues. Trimming shortened V by 4 bases and J by 5 bases, and 22 bases separated the two germline ends. Germline CDR1 reads SGHDT; CDR2 reads YYEEEE.

The chain recombines TRBV4-3 with TRBJ1-4; D perhaps matches TRBD1 (5 bases). Trimming removed 0 bases from V and 6 bases from J, with 11 bases in between. CDR1 LGHNA and CDR2 YSLEER come from the germline V gene. The CDR3 is 15 residues long. CDR3 bases: TGCGCCAGCAGCCAAGACCGAGGAGGGGATGAAAAACTGTTTTTT. Its translation is CASSQDRGGDEKLFF.

This clonotype came up a few times. The gene calls are TRBV5-1 and TRBJ1-4; 8 bases match TRBD1. This CDR3 is 15 amino acids long. Germline CDR1 and CDR2: SGHRS and YFSETQ. V lost 0 bases, J lost 11 bases, and 9 bases stayed unmatched. CDR3 in amino acids: CASSLDTRTGRKLFF. The CDR3 nucleotides read TGCGCCAGCAGCTTGGATACTAGGACAGGGCGGAAACTGTTTTTT.